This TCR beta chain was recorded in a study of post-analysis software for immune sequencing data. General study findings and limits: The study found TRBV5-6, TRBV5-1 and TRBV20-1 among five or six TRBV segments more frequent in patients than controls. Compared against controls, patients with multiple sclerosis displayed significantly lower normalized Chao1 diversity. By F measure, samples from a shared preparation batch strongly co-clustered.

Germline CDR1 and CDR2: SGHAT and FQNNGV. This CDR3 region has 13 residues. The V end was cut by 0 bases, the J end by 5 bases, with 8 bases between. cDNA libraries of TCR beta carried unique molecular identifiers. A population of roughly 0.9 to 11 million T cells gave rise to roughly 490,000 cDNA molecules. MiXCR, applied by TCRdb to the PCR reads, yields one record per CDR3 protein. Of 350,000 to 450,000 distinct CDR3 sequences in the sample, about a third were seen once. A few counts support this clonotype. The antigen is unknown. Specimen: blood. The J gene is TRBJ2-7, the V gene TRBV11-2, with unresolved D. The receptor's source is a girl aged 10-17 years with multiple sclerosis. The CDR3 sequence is CASSLEVGHEQYF. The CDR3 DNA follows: TGTGCCAGCAGCTTAGAGGTTGGACACGAGCAGTACTTC.